Shown below are 16 T cell receptor beta chains from a single sample sequenced in a study of OX40 agonist ivuxolimab in advanced cancers. Sequencing was performed with immunoSEQ multiplex PCR; in TCRdb, only in-frame clones are kept and a portion is missing. The data hold over 80,000 clones, with about 94% observed a single time. Sequenced here: CD4+ or CD8+ T cells sorted from blood, sampled in a trial of the OX40 agonist ivuxolimab. The source is an adult with an advanced solid tumor such as melanoma, head and neck, liver or kidney cancer.

The V gene is TRBV30, the J gene TRBJ2-7; D not resolved. The V and J ends lost 0 bases and 0 bases respectively, with 3 bases between them. The CDR3 has 12 residues. Looked up from germline, CDR1 is GTSNPN and CDR2 is SVGIG (reference sequence). CDR3 DNA: TGTGCCTGGAGTGTCACCTCCTACGAGCAGTACTTC. As protein: CAWSVTSYEQYF.

The gene calls are TRBV18 and TRBJ1-2; 7 nucleotides match TRBD1. Per germline, CDR1 KGHSH and CDR2 LQKENI. J was trimmed by 8 bases and V by 3 bases; bases with no gene match: 18. The CDR3 has 17 amino acids. CDR3 sequence reads: CASSPPGGANPTVGYTF. The CDR3 nucleotides read TGTGCCAGCTCACCCCCAGGGGGGGCTAATCCCACGGTCGGCTACACCTTC. The variable domain in full, completed from reference TRBV18 and TRBJ1-2, reads NAGVMQNPRHLVRRRGQEARLRCSPMKGHSHVYWYRQLPEEGLKFMVYLQKENIIDESGMPKERFSAEFPKEGPSILRIQQVVRGDSAAYFCASSPPGGANPTVGYTFGSGTRLTVV.

This chain uses TRBV6-6 with TRBJ2-7; TRBD1 agrees at 9 bases. This CDR3 contains 14 residues. Germline CDR1 MNHNY, CDR2 SVGAGI (reference sequence). V trimming: 7 bases; J trimming: 4 bases; junction bases outside the gene matches: 8. The CDR3 loop is CASIQDRGSYEQYF. The CDR3 coding sequence is TGTGCCAGCATACAGGACAGGGGTAGTTACGAGCAGTACTTC.

The chain couples TRBV7-6 to TRBJ1-3; D ambiguous. CDR1 SGHVS and CDR2 FNYEAQ come from the germline V gene. Deletions cut 1 base from V and 0 bases from J, with 10 bases between. The CDR3 has 16 residues. In DNA form, the CDR3 reads TGTGCCAGCAGCTTAGAGGGTCGAGGCTCTGGAAACACCATATATTTT. Translation gives CASSLEGRGSGNTIYF. Full variable domain (remainder filled in from reference TRBV7-6 and TRBJ1-3): GAGVSQSPRYKVTKRGQDVALRCDPISGHVSLYWYRQALGQGPEFLTYFNYEAQQDKSGLPNDRFSAERPEGSISTLTIQRTEQRDSAMYRCASSLEGRGSGNTIYFGEGSWLTVV.

This chain uses TRBV6-5 with TRBJ2-7, with D unclear. The ends were cut back, 5 bases at V and 5 bases at J, with 7 bases in the middle. The CDR3 is 11 amino acids. CDR1 MNHEY and CDR2 SVGAGI come from the germline V gene. The CDR3 coding sequence is TGTGCCAGCAGTCGACTTAACGAGCAGTACTTC. Its translation is CASSRLNEQYF.

This chain connects TRBV28 to TRBJ2-1; D is ambiguous. V was pared by 5 bases and J by 7 bases, with 15 bases between. CDR3 length: 14 residues. Germline CDR1 MDHEN, CDR2 SYDVKM. Here the CDR3 DNA reads TGTGCCAGCAGTCCCCACGACGGCCCAAATGAGCAGTTCTTC. Encoded protein: CASSPHDGPNEQFF.

This rearrangement joins TRBV18 to TRBJ2-7, with 9 bases that match TRBD1. The ends lost 2 bases at V and 6 bases at J; junction bases unmatched: 2. CDR3 size: 13 residues. The germline V gene has CDR1 KGHSH and CDR2 LQKENI. CDR3: CASSPRDRAEQYF. As DNA, the CDR3 is TGTGCCAGCTCACCAAGGGACAGGGCCGAGCAGTACTTC. The whole variable domain, remainder taken from reference TRBV18 and TRBJ2-7, is NAGVMQNPRHLVRRRGQEARLRCSPMKGHSHVYWYRQLPEEGLKFMVYLQKENIIDESGMPKERFSAEFPKEGPSILRIQQVVRGDSAAYFCASSPRDRAEQYFGPGTRLTVT.

The chain combines TRBV6-1 with TRBJ1-2, with 8 bases identical to TRBD1. V gave up 6 bases and J gave up 12 bases; unmatched junction bases: 12. This CDR3 is built from 13 residues. Germline V gives CDR1 MNHNS, CDR2 SASEGT. The CDR3 loop reads CASSLGQGRGDTF. The CDR3 DNA is TGTGCCAGCAGCCTAGGACAGGGCCGGGGGGACACCTTC.

The chain recombines TRBV4-1 with TRBJ2-1; 8 bases are a match to TRBD2. Germline V lookup: CDR1 MGHRA, CDR2 YSYEKL. The CDR3 covers 18 residues. V lost 4 bases to trimming and J lost 4 bases; unmatched junction nucleotides: 15. The CDR3, as DNA: TGCGCCAGCAGCCGCGGCCGTGGTGCCGGGAGGGCATACAATGAGCAGTTCTTC. Its translation: CASSRGRGAGRAYNEQFF.

This clone was seen only once. This chain uses TRBV28 with TRBJ1-5; tentative D call: TRBD1 (5 bases). The V end was cut by 3 bases, the J end by 4 bases, with 16 bases between. The CDR3 is 16 amino acids. The germline CDR1 and CDR2 sequences are MDHEN and SYDVKM. The CDR3 sequence is CASSFLPGQGNQPQHF. The DNA for the CDR3 is TGTGCCAGCAGTTTTCTTCCGGGGCAGGGAAATCAGCCCCAGCATTTT.

The CDR3 reads CASSSSGLSGGKLFF. In DNA, the CDR3 is TGTGCCAGCAGCTCGTCAGGACTCTCCGGAGGAAAACTGTTTTTT. The chain joins TRBV7-2 to TRBJ1-4, with D unresolved. V dropped 4 bases and J dropped 10 bases, with 19 bases sitting between them. The CDR3 consists of 15 residues. CDR1 is SGHTA, CDR2 FQGNSA, per germline.

The CDR3, as DNA: TGTGCCAGCAGTGGGGACAGGGGTTGGTCCTACGAGCAGTACTTC. Its translation is CASSGDRGWSYEQYF. The chain employs TRBV28 and TRBJ2-7, with 10 positions matching TRBD1. This CDR3 contains 15 residues. Germline assignment: CDR1 MDHEN and CDR2 SYDVKM. The V segment lost 5 bases and the J segment 1 base; nucleotides outside the gene matches: 5.

This chain connects TRBV5-4 to TRBJ1-1; 7 bases fit TRBD1. The CDR3 runs to 14 residues. The V gene's germline CDR1 is SGHNT and CDR2 YYREEE (reference sequence). V lost 0 bases to trimming and J lost 12 bases; unmatched junction nucleotides: 11. CDR3 DNA: TGTGCCAGCAGCTTGGGGGACCGGGACAGTGATCCTTTCTTT. It translates to CASSLGDRDSDPFF.

The V and J genes are TRBV6-1 and TRBJ1-1; no firm D call. V was clipped by 0 bases and J by 4 bases, with 6 bases between them. The germline CDR1 and CDR2 sequences are MNHNS and SASEGT. The CDR3 has 13 residues. The CDR3 nucleotides read TGTGCCAGCAGTGAAGCGCTCCTCACTGAAGCTTTCTTT. Amino acid sequence: CASSEALLTEAFF.

V gene TRBV5-1 combines with J gene TRBJ2-5, with D perhaps matching TRBD1 or TRBD2 (5 bases each). The CDR3 spans 13 residues. Germline CDR1 is SGHRS and CDR2 is YFSETQ. Trimming removed 4 bases from V and 5 bases from J, with 12 bases in between. The CDR3: CASSVGATETQYF. CDR3 bases: TGCGCCAGCAGCGTCGGGGCCACGGAGACCCAGTACTTC. The whole variable domain, filled in from reference TRBV5-1 and TRBJ2-5, reads KAGVTQTPRYLIKTRGQQVTLSCSPISGHRSVSWYQQTPGQGLQFLFEYFSETQRNKGNFPGRFSGRQFSNSRSEMNVSTLELGDSALYLCASSVGATETQYFGPGTRLLVL.

The chain has TRBV29-1 and TRBJ2-7, with TRBD2 matching 7 bases. This CDR3 has 13 amino acids. Germline V gives CDR1 SQVTM, CDR2 ANQGSEA. J gave up 5 bases and V 2 bases, and 6 bases lay outside the gene matches. CDR3 residues: CSVETVGRDEQYF. CDR3 nucleotide sequence: TGCAGCGTTGAAACTGTAGGGAGGGACGAGCAGTACTTC.